The clone carrying this T cell receptor (beta chain) was seen repeatedly, ten times or more. Its antigen is not identified. Germline V gene sequence: CDR1 DFQATT, CDR2 SNEGSKA (reference sequence). This CDR3 spans 13 amino acids. V lost 1 base and J lost 7, with 13 bases in between. The data derive from a study of CD8+CD57+ T cells in acquired aplastic anemia. Study-wide results and caveats: Researchers reported that CD8+ Simpson's diversity was not significantly different in patients versus controls. Overlap between patients and controls comprised twenty-nine CD8+ CDR3 sequences.

Genomic DNA templated the TCR beta VDJ and CDR3 profiling. TCRdb called the reads again in MiXCR, with one record for every CDR3 protein. Among under 200,000 distinct CDR3 sequences listed, less than 60% were seen once. Flow cytometry had shown expanded CD8+CD57+ cells in the patients chosen for sequencing. Diagnosis of severe acquired aplastic anemia applied to all patients. This sequence was found in a human donor with aplastic anemia. The sequenced sample consisted of sorted CD4+, CD8+, or CD8+CD57+ T cells (not recorded which) from PBMCs. The rearrangement links TRBV20-1 to TRBJ1-2; D unresolved. The CDR3 loop is CSARGTEPLGYTF. The CDR3 DNA reads as TGCAGTGCTAGAGGAACTGAGCCCCTTGGCTACACCTTC.